This T cell receptor (beta chain) was obtained from a study of cytomegalovirus exposure and HLA in healthy donors. PCR employed 60 Vbeta and 13 Jbeta primers. Produced via immunoSEQ multiplex PCR; TCRdb's table is partial and in-frame only. There are over 100,000 clones in the sample; roughly 77% occur only once, and 5% to 5.5% lies in the top ten. This CDR3 is built from 14 residues. From germline, CDR1 is SGHDT and CDR2 YYEEEE. V dropped 0 bases and J dropped 0 bases, with 7 bases sitting between them. Sequenced material: PBMCs. This chain connects TRBV5-6 to TRBJ2-7; D perhaps matches TRBD1 (6 bases). This TCR was recovered from a man aged 30 to 39 in good health and CMV-seronegative. CDR3 amino acids: CASSLAGDSYEQYF. As DNA, the CDR3 is TGTGCCAGCAGCTTGGCAGGGGACTCCTACGAGCAGTACTTC.